Given below is one T cell receptor (beta chain) in context. Its antigen is still unknown. These data come from a study of CD8+ T cells in alopecia areata. In the study overall: Disease severity was quantified as SALT score of affected scalp area.

Following RNA extraction, reverse transcription yielded cDNA that acted as the sequencing template. The assay was immunoSEQ multiplex PCR, and TCRdb's table has in-frame clones only and misses some. The table shows roughly 190,000 clones, with about 60% occurring only once. Findings and limits, study-wide: Persistence during tofacitinib was seen for many expanded lesional clones in scalp and blood. Clonality was higher in lesional than normal scalp, especially in alopecia totalis/universalis.

Treatment here: oral pan-JAK inhibitor, 5-10 mg twice daily. This clonotype was obtained from a human donor with alopecia areata. The sequencing here drew on CD4+ T cells sorted from blood, taken at week 4, from a patient treated with tofacitinib.

The chain's CDR3 is CAWRLWTGSYEQYF. The DNA for the CDR3 is TGTGCCTGGAGGTTATGGACAGGGTCCTACGAGCAGTACTTC. The gene calls are TRBV30 and TRBJ2-7; 8 bases fit TRBD1. This CDR3 is 14 amino acids long. V shed 3 bases, J shed 1 base, and the junction held 5 bases outside the gene matches. CDR1 is GTSNPN, CDR2 SVGIG, per germline (reference sequence).